The present entry profiles one T cell receptor (beta chain) with its context. Authors' analysis steps: Using reference gene primer amplification, nucleated cell counts were estimated. Assay: immunoSEQ multiplex PCR; the TCRdb copy retains only in-frame clones and omits some. That table gives V, J and clone size, and the DNA gave D and trimming. The table shows 130,000 to 150,000 clones, with roughly nine tenths occurring only once. The data stem from a study of blood T cell repertoires in COVID-19. At the level of the study: Specimens from acute and convalescent COVID-19 originated in the United States, Italy and Spain. The analysed material was cDNA or gDNA that came from T cells, B-cell-depleted T cells, or PBMCs.

CDR3 length equals 14 residues. Germline CDR1 reads ENHRY; CDR2 reads SYGVKD. The J segment lost 1 base and the V segment lost 10 bases, leaving 3 bases of the junction unmatched. The clonotype comes from a woman aged 55 to 70 with active COVID-19. The source material was peripheral blood. The chain is built from TRBV10-3 and TRBJ2-1, with TRBD2 matching over 11 bases. For the CDR3, the DNA is TGTGCCACCAGACTAGCGGGATCCTACAATGAGCAGTTCTTC. Translated, it gives CATRLAGSYNEQFF.